The present T cell receptor beta chain was sequenced within a study of blood T cells in healthy people across ages. Donation came from healthy Caucasian individuals in Russia who were aged 6 to 90. Each sample gave at least 6.5 million isolated PBMCs. This clonotype appeared once. Then a second PCR, running roughly 6 to 12 cycles, was carried out with a sample-barcoded 5' primer and a J-beta primer mix. Each cDNA molecule was tagged by a template-switch adaptor that had 12 random nucleotides. TCRdb ran MiXCR on the 5' RACE reads and lists one entry per CDR3 protein. This sample yields hundreds of thousands of distinct CDR3 sequences, of which 40% to 50% are seen a single time; roughly 19% belongs to the top ten. With V trimmed by 7 bases and J by 0 bases, 5 bases remained unmatched. Germline V gene data show CDR1 as SGHTA and CDR2 as FQGNSA. There are 14 residues in the CDR3.

The sample was blood. The receptor's source is a man in his 60s in good health. The chain uses TRBV7-2 and TRBJ1-2; 7 bases match TRBD1. The CDR3 nucleotides are TGTGCCAGCACCCTAGACAGGGCTAACTATGGCTACACCTTC. Residues: CASTLDRANYGYTF. Using reference TRBV7-2 and TRBJ1-2 for the parts outside the CDR3, the full variable domain is GAGVSQSPSNKVTEKGKDVELRCDPISGHTALYWYRQSLGQGLEFLIYFQGNSAPDKSGLPSDRFSAERTGGSVSTLTIQRTQQEDSAVYLCASTLDRANYGYTFGSGTRLTVV.